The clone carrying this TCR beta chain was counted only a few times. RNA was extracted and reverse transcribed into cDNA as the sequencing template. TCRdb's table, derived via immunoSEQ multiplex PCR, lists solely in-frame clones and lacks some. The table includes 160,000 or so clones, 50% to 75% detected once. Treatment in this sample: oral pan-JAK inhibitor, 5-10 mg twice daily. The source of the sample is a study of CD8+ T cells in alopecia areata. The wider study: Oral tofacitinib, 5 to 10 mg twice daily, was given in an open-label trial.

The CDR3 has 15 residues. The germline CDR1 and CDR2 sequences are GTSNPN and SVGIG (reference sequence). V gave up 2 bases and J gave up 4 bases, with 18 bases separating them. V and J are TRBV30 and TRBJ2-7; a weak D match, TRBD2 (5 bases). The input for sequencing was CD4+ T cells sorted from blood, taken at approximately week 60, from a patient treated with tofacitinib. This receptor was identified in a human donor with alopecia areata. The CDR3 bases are TGTGCCTGGAGTCCCGGACTCCCAGGTCGGTACGAGCAGTACTTC. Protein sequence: CAWSPGLPGRYEQYF.